Presented here are 32 T cell receptor beta chains from one specimen sequenced in a study of cytomegalovirus exposure and HLA in healthy donors. The PCR made use of 60 Vbeta and 13 Jbeta primers. The assay was immunoSEQ multiplex PCR, and TCRdb's table has in-frame clones only and misses some. Counted here are 95,000 to 150,000 clones, around 73% occurring once; the ten biggest clones make up roughly 8.2%. The material sequenced was PBMCs. The receptors shown here come from a middle-aged woman in good health and CMV-seropositive.

This rearrangement joins TRBV5-1 to TRBJ2-5, with 9 bases that match TRBD2. Germline loops: CDR1 SGHRS, CDR2 YFSETQ. V shed 2 bases and J 1 base; nucleotides not matched to a gene: 3. This CDR3 comprises 15 residues. DNA for the CDR3: TGCGCCAGCAGCTTAGAGCGGGGGGTCCAAGAGACCCAGTACTTC. The encoded protein is CASSLERGVQETQYF.

This clone appeared a few times. The chain has TRBV10-3 and TRBJ1-1; 7 positions agree with TRBD1. Trimming removed 9 bases from V and 2 bases from J; junction bases left unmatched: 3. The CDR3 consists of 12 residues. Germline V gene data show CDR1 as ENHRY and CDR2 as SYGVKD. As DNA, the CDR3 is TGTGCCATTGGACAGGTTAACACTGAAGCTTTCTTT. This translates into CAIGQVNTEAFF.

The chain's CDR3 is CARPRDREETQYF. CDR3 bases: TGTGCCAGACCTCGGGACAGGGAAGAGACCCAGTACTTC. The chain is built from TRBV6-4 and TRBJ2-5, with TRBD1 matching 9 bases. This CDR3 has 13 residues. Losses at the gene ends were 9 bases for V and 3 bases for J; bases not matched to a gene: 5. Germline V gene data show CDR1 as MRHNA and CDR2 as SNTAGT.

This clone was counted only a few times. V usage is TRBV5-1 and J usage is TRBJ2-2; possibly TRBD1 for D (5 bases). V dropped 1 base and J dropped 4 bases, with 14 bases sitting between them. Germline CDR1 is SGHRS and CDR2 is YFSETQ. The CDR3 covers 16 residues. The CDR3: CASSLSVGRGTGELFF. In DNA, the CDR3 is TGCGCCAGCAGCTTGTCGGTTGGTAGGGGCACCGGGGAGCTGTTTTTT.

The chain has TRBV20-1 and TRBJ1-2; D ambiguous. The CDR3 covers 11 residues. With 0 bases removed from V and 8 bases from J, the gap between germline ends came to 7 bases. CDR1 and CDR2 from the germline V gene are DFQATT and SNEGSKA (reference sequence). The CDR3 region has the DNA TGCAGTGCTAGAGATCAGTGGGGCTACACCTTC. Residues: CSARDQWGYTF.

The genes are TRBV7-9 and TRBJ2-2; 8 bases match TRBD2. Per germline, CDR1 SEHNR and CDR2 FQNEAQ (reference sequence). This CDR3 has 15 amino acids. The ends lost 2 bases at V and 6 bases at J; junction bases unmatched: 5. The DNA of the CDR3 is TGTGCCAGCAGCTTACTGGTAGCGGGGTCCGGGGAGCTGTTTTTT. Protein product: CASSLLVAGSGELFF.

V is TRBV9 and J is TRBJ1-3, with no clear D. The ends were cut back, 1 base at V and 0 bases at J, with 5 bases in the middle. There are 14 residues in the CDR3. Per germline, CDR1 SGDLS and CDR2 YYNGEE. CDR3 sequence reads: CASSVRSSGNTIYF. In nucleotides, the CDR3 is TGTGCCAGCAGCGTAAGGAGCTCTGGAAACACCATATATTTT.

This chain joins TRBV5-1 and TRBJ2-3; the match to TRBD2 covers 11 bases. Germline V gene sequence: CDR1 SGHRS, CDR2 YFSETQ. The V and J ends lost 2 bases and 4 bases, in that order; junction bases with no gene match: 9. This CDR3 is 17 amino acids long. The CDR3 region has the DNA TGCGCCAGCAGCTTTTTTCTAGCGGGGGGAACCCCAGATACGCAGTATTTT. It translates to CASSFFLAGGTPDTQYF.

V and J are TRBV19 and TRBJ2-7, with no clear D. This CDR3 is 11 amino acids long. The V and J ends lost 6 bases and 3 bases respectively, with 6 bases between them. Germline CDR1 LNHDA, CDR2 SQIVND (reference sequence). The CDR3 reads CASRNNYEQYF. CDR3 DNA sequence: TGTGCCAGTAGAAACAACTACGAGCAGTACTTC.

The chain uses TRBV13 and TRBJ1-1, with TRBD1 as a possible D gene (5 bases). The CDR3 runs to 12 residues. Per germline, CDR1 PRHDT and CDR2 FYEKMQ (reference sequence). V lost 5 bases, J lost 10 bases, and 14 bases lay in between. CDR3 residues: CASSPSGGVAFF. The CDR3 bases are TGTGCCAGCAGCCCTTCCGGGGGGGTAGCTTTCTTT.

V gene TRBV5-6 combines with J gene TRBJ1-2; no firm D call. The CDR3 extends over 14 amino acids. Germline V gene data show CDR1 as SGHDT and CDR2 as YYEEEE. V lost 0 bases and J lost 8, with 14 bases in between. For the CDR3, the DNA is TGTGCCAGCAGCTTGGCCGGGTCCGTCGGAGGCTACACCTTC. Amino acids: CASSLAGSVGGYTF. The variable domain in full, completed from reference TRBV5-6 and TRBJ1-2, reads DAGVTQSPTHLIKTRGQQVTLRCSPKSGHDTVSWYQQALGQGPQFIFQYYEEEERQRGNFPDRFSGHQFPNYSSELNVNALLLGDSALYLCASSLAGSVGGYTFGSGTRLTVV.

The V and J genes are TRBV7-3 and TRBJ1-1, with D uncertain. The germline V and J ends were trimmed by 5 bases and 4 bases, with 14 bases remaining between them. The CDR3 has 14 residues. CDR1 SGHTA and CDR2 FQGTGA come from the germline V gene. CDR3 bases: TGTGCCAGCAGCCTCGACCCACCGGGCACTGAAGCTTTCTTT. It is translated as CASSLDPPGTEAFF.

Turning to this clone: This specimen includes other DNA sequences encoding the same CDR3. The gene calls are TRBV2 and TRBJ1-5; D is uncertain. The CDR3 has 12 residues. CDR1 SNHLY and CDR2 FYNNEI come from the germline V gene. Between the trimmed V and J ends, which lost 6 bases and 4 bases, there was a span of 7 bases. In DNA, the CDR3 is TGTGCCAGCAGGAGGTCGAATCAGCCCCAGCATTTT. Translating it yields CASRRSNQPQHF.

The rearrangement joins TRBV7-9 to TRBJ1-1, with a weak D call TRBD1 (5 bases). Trimming stripped 4 bases from V and 3 bases from J, with 12 bases between. The CDR3 is made up of 14 amino acids. The germline V gene has CDR1 SEHNR and CDR2 FQNEAQ (reference sequence). This CDR3 reads CASSWQGEDTEAFF. CDR3 DNA: TGTGCCAGCAGCTGGCAGGGCGAGGACACTGAAGCTTTCTTT.

The V and J genes are TRBV7-9 and TRBJ2-2; TRBD1 matches 7 bases. Trimming cost V 4 bases and J 5 bases; bases outside gene matches: 4. CDR1 and CDR2 (germline): SEHNR, FQNEAQ (reference sequence). The CDR3 totals 14 residues. CDR3 bases: TGTGCCAGCAGCTCACAGACAGGGACCGGGGAGCTGTTTTTT. This codes for CASSSQTGTGELFF. Using reference TRBV7-9 and TRBJ2-2 for the parts outside the CDR3, the full variable domain is DTGVSQNPRHKITKRGQNVTFRCDPISEHNRLYWYRQTLGQGPEFLTYFQNEAQLEKSRLLSDRFSAERPKGSFSTLEIQRTEQGDSAMYLCASSSQTGTGELFFGEGSRLTVL.

V usage is TRBV7-9 and J usage is TRBJ2-1; TRBD1 agrees at 9 bases. There are 16 residues in the CDR3. Looked up from germline, CDR1 is SEHNR and CDR2 is FQNEAQ (reference sequence). Trimming took 2 bases from V and 5 from J; bases not matched to a gene: 7. The CDR3: CASSLLPGQGNNEQFF. CDR3 nucleotide sequence: TGTGCCAGCAGCTTATTACCGGGACAGGGTAACAATGAGCAGTTCTTC.

This sequence joins TRBV27 and TRBJ2-2; the match to TRBD2 covers 14 bases. The CDR3 spans 15 residues. Germline-derived CDR1 and CDR2 are MNHEY and SMNVEV (reference sequence). V shed 11 bases and J 7 bases; nucleotides not matched to a gene: 9. The CDR3 is CAARPTSGGVGELFF. CDR3 DNA sequence: TGTGCCGCCAGACCGACTAGCGGGGGGGTCGGGGAGCTGTTTTTT.

This clone was observed a few times. The chain is built from TRBV6-5 and TRBJ1-2; a weak D match, TRBD1 (5 bases). Germline CDR1 and CDR2: MNHEY and SVGAGI. The V gene lost 0 bases and the J gene lost 7 bases, with 15 bases spanning the gap. There are 15 residues in the CDR3. CDR3 nucleotide sequence: TGTGCCAGCAGTTACTCGCTGATTGGGGGGAGTGGCTACACCTTC. Its translation: CASSYSLIGGSGYTF.

V gene TRBV7-8 combines with J gene TRBJ2-5; 10 positions match TRBD2. The CDR3 is 17 residues long. Germline CDR1 reads SGHVS; CDR2 reads FQNEAQ. Losses at the gene ends were 2 bases for V and 5 bases for J; bases not matched to a gene: 11. The CDR3 sequence is CASSLQALAGVRETQYF. CDR3 coding DNA: TGTGCCAGCAGCTTACAAGCGCTAGCGGGGGTCCGGGAGACCCAGTACTTC.

This sequence joins TRBV7-9 and TRBJ1-1; the D is unclear. In germline, CDR1 is SEHNR, CDR2 FQNEAQ (reference sequence). Between the trimmed V and J ends, which lost 3 bases and 4 bases, there was a span of 9 bases. CDR3 size: 13 residues. CDR3 loop: CASSLEVPTEAFF. CDR3 nucleotides: TGTGCCAGCAGCTTGGAGGTGCCCACTGAAGCTTTCTTT.

V gene TRBV9 combines with J gene TRBJ2-5; 8 positions agree with TRBD2. Germline V lookup: CDR1 SGDLS, CDR2 YYNGEE. Trimming removed 0 bases from V and 5 bases from J; junction bases left unmatched: 3. This CDR3 contains 14 residues. The CDR3 reads CASSVGGGLETQYF. CDR3 sequence (DNA): TGTGCCAGCAGCGTAGGCGGGGGGCTGGAGACCCAGTACTTC.

This clone is a singleton in its sample. V is TRBV7-6 and J is TRBJ2-5; TRBD2 aligns across 14 bases. CDR1 is SGHVS and CDR2 is FNYEAQ in the germline V gene. Trimming at V came to 1 base and at J to 5 bases, leaving 3 bases not matched to a gene. The CDR3 has 16 residues. The CDR3 region has the DNA TGTGCCAGCAGCTTAGGGAGACTAGCGGGGGGGGAGACCCAGTACTTC. Protein: CASSLGRLAGGETQYF.

The chain carries TRBV14 and TRBJ1-2; D is undetermined. In germline, CDR1 is SGHDN, CDR2 FVKESK. V dropped 4 bases and J dropped 5 bases, with 23 bases sitting between them. The CDR3 totals 17 residues. CDR3 sequence: CASSRRRWRESGYGYTF. The CDR3 DNA sequence: TGTGCCAGCAGCCGAAGAAGATGGAGGGAGTCTGGTTATGGCTACACCTTC.

This clone was seen a few times. The rearrangement links TRBV28 to TRBJ1-2; 8 nucleotides line up with TRBD1. The CDR3 is made up of 14 amino acids. Germline CDR1 and CDR2: MDHEN and SYDVKM. V shed 6 bases and J 5 bases; nucleotides not matched to a gene: 8. The CDR3 loop is CASSSGQGPYGYTF. The CDR3 nucleotides read TGTGCCAGCAGCTCCGGACAGGGACCATATGGCTACACCTTC.

The V and J genes are TRBV6-5 and TRBJ2-3; TRBD1 agrees at 10 bases. The trim removed 0 bases at V and 4 bases at J, leaving 4 bases unmatched. Germline V gene data show CDR1 as MNHEY and CDR2 as SVGAGI. The CDR3 contains 16 residues. CDR3 DNA: TGTGCCAGCAGTTACTCGCGGACAGGGGGACCAGATACGCAGTATTTT. Protein: CASSYSRTGGPDTQYF.

This chain joins TRBV4-3 and TRBJ2-1; TRBD1 matches at 7 bases. Germline V gene lookup returns CDR1 LGHNA and CDR2 YSLEER. V was pared by 0 bases and J by 4 bases, with 3 bases of the junction left unmatched. The length of the CDR3 is 15 residues. The CDR3 DNA sequence: TGCGCCAGCAGCCAAGACAGGGGGTTTTACAATGAGCAGTTCTTC. The encoded protein is CASSQDRGFYNEQFF.

V gene TRBV9 combines with J gene TRBJ1-1, with 7 nucleotides matching TRBD1. The V and J ends lost 1 base and 7 bases, in that order; junction bases with no gene match: 10. The CDR3 loop spans 15 amino acids. Germline V gives CDR1 SGDLS, CDR2 YYNGEE. The CDR3 region is CASSVTTRQGSEAFF. CDR3 DNA sequence: TGTGCCAGCAGCGTAACAACGAGACAGGGCAGTGAAGCTTTCTTT.

This clone was seen only once. The chain employs TRBV12-5 and TRBJ1-1; 8 bases are shared with TRBD1. Germline CDR1 and CDR2: LGHNT and FRNRAP. This CDR3 contains 15 residues. The trim removed 3 bases at V and 4 bases at J, leaving 7 bases unmatched. The chain's CDR3 is CASGFLQGVGTEAFF. As DNA, the CDR3 is TGTGCTAGTGGTTTTTTACAGGGGGTTGGCACTGAAGCTTTCTTT.

The gene calls are TRBV19 and TRBJ1-2, with unresolved D. The CDR3 is 14 residues long. V lost 3 bases and J 1 base, leaving 9 bases between the germline ends. Germline V gene data show CDR1 as LNHDA and CDR2 as SQIVND (reference sequence). The CDR3 here is CASSMAVFNYGYTF. In DNA form, the CDR3 reads TGTGCCAGTAGTATGGCAGTCTTTAACTATGGCTACACCTTC.

A few counts support this clone. This chain joins TRBV15 and TRBJ1-2; 7 positions match TRBD1. The CDR3 runs to 16 residues. Germline loops: CDR1 LNHNV, CDR2 YYDKDF (reference sequence). The V gene end was trimmed by 0 bases and the J gene end by 10 bases; junction bases not matched to a gene: 14. The CDR3 coding sequence is TGTGCCACCAGCAGAGATGTCGGGACAGTAGATGTGGCCTACACCTTC. Translated, it gives CATSRDVGTVDVAYTF.

The chain's CDR3 is CASQLTLGGKLFF. In DNA form, the CDR3 reads TGTGCCAGCCAATTGACGTTAGGGGGAAAACTGTTTTTT. The chain recombines TRBV2 with TRBJ1-4, with D tentatively TRBD1 (6 bases). CDR1 and CDR2 (germline): SNHLY, FYNNEI. The V and J ends lost 8 bases and 10 bases respectively, with 17 bases between them. The CDR3 sequence is 13 residues long. Full variable domain (rest looked up from reference TRBV2 and TRBJ1-4): EPEVTQTPSHQVTQMGQEVILRCVPISNHLYFYWYRQILGQKVEFLVSFYNNEISEKSEIFDDQFSVERPDGSNFTLKIRSTKLEDSAMYFCASQLTLGGKLFFGSGTQLSVL.

This clone was seen more than once but under ten times. The V call is TRBV27, the J call TRBJ2-5, with a tentative D call TRBD2 (5 bases). The V gene's germline CDR1 is MNHEY and CDR2 SMNVEV (reference sequence). This CDR3 comprises 13 residues. Trimming stripped 8 bases from V and 3 bases from J, with 13 bases between. CDR3 in amino acids: CASSIRREETQYF. The CDR3 DNA sequence: TGTGCCAGCTCAATCAGGCGGGAAGAGACCCAGTACTTC.